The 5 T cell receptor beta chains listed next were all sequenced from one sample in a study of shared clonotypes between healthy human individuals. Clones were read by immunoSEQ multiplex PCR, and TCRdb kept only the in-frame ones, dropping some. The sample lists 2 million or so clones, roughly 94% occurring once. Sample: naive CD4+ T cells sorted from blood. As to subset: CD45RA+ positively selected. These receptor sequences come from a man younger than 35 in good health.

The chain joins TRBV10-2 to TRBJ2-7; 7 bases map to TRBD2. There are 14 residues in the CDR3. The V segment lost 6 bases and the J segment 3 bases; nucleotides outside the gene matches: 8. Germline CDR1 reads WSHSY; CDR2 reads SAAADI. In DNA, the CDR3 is TGCGCCAGCAGCGACCGGGTAGCGGGCTACGAGCAGTACTTC. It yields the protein CASSDRVAGYEQYF.

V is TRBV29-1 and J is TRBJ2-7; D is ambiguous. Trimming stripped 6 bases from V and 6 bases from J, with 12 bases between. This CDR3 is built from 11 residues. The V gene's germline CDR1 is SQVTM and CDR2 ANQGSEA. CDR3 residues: CSVFLLSEQYF. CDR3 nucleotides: TGCAGCGTCTTCCTCTTGAGCGAGCAGTACTTC.

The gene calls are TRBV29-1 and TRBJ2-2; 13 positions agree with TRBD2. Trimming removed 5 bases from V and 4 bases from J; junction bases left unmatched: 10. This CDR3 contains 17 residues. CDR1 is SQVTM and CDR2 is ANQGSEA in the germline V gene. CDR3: CSVQVTGLAGATGELFF. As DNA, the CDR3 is TGCAGCGTTCAGGTCACCGGACTAGCGGGAGCCACCGGGGAGCTGTTTTTT.

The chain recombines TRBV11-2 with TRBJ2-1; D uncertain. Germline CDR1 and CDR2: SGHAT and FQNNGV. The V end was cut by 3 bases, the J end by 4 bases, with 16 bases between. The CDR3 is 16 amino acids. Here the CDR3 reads CASSFSQQGGYNEQFF. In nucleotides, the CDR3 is TGTGCCAGCAGCTTCTCTCAACAAGGCGGTTACAATGAGCAGTTCTTC.

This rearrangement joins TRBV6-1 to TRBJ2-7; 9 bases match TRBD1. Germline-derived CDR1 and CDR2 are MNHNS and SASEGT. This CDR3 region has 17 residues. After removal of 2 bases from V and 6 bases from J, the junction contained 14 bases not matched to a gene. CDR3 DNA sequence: TGTGCCAGCAGTGAACAGGCATCAGGACAGGGGACGGGCGAGCAGTACTTC. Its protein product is CASSEQASGQGTGEQYF.